This record concerns one T cell receptor (beta chain) sequence. This clone was picked up a small number of times. Its recognized antigen is unknown. No much larger clone is present one base from it, and per-base qualities are unavailable. This sample is drawn from a study of blood T cell repertoires in COVID-19 (TCRdb year 2020). Some background on the complete study: Samples covering the acute and convalescent phases of COVID-19 were provided by collaborators in the United States, Italy and Spain. The prospective study material was composed of cDNA or gDNA derived from T cells, B-cell-depleted T cells, or PBMCs. The dataset comprised deeply sampled blood TCRbeta repertoires from subjects exposed to, actively infected with, or recovered from COVID-19. The repertoires were made available in a free public database intended to serve as a resource for research on the immune response to SARS-CoV-2. The samples were drawn from two sources: the first 160 participants of the ongoing ImmuneRACE study, and 1,000 to 1,500 subjects contributed by 6 global collaborators. The sample metadata nearly always contained a de-identified subject ID, COVID-19 status, age in years and sex. Where available, HLA class I and class II types were obtained from metadata supplied by the sample provider rather than from assay-based typing. Findings and caveats that apply to the study as a whole: The quantity of clinical and demographic metadata differed by source and by participant and was supplied without curation.

Whole blood was collected in K2EDTA tubes by collaborating institutions according to the institutions' own protocols. Collaborator samples were shipped for TCRbeta analysis as frozen whole blood, isolated PBMCs, or DNA extracted from either sample type. The immunoSEQ Assay, a bias-controlled multiplex PCR, was used to amplify TCRbeta CDR3 regions from genomic DNA. The paper's processing steps were these. The number of nucleated cells in each sample was estimated by amplification of reference gene primers within the assay. To quantify the absolute abundance of each unique TCRbeta CDR3 rearrangement, sequence reads were collapsed and filtered. For each sample, productive Simpson clonality was calculated by taking the square root of Simpson's diversity index across productive rearrangements. Drawn from immuneACCESS, this table holds only the in-frame rearrangements with V and J called that TCRdb kept. Clones are partly lost; checked studies trace under half to an unresolved V gene and leave the rest unexplained. V and J calls and clone size follow that table, whereas D and trimming were derived from the DNA. The table for this sample lists about 200,000 clones; roughly 91% of them were counted only once. Jointly, the top ten make up roughly 6% of the sample.

This receptor was taken from a man aged 35 to 55 with active or convalescent COVID-19. Sequenced material: peripheral blood.

At the DNA level, the sequence is TGTGCCAGCAGATCTCCCGGGACAGGGGTTGAAGCTTTCTTT. It codes for CASRSPGTGVEAFF. The chain was built from TRBV7-9 and TRBJ1-1; 10 junctional bases match TRBD1. V is cut back by 6 bases and J by 7 bases, with 8 bases in the junction unmatched. From its cysteine to its phenylalanine, the CDR3 spans 14 amino acids. Just CDR3 DNA is preserved here, 42 bases in frame from base 1. For CDR1 and CDR2, the germline V gene (reference sequence) lists SEHNR and FQNEAQ.